This TCR beta chain originates from a study of CD8 T cells in ankylosing spondylitis. One entry per CDR3 protein, called by TCRdb with MiXCR from the 5' RACE reads. Among 250,000 to 400,000 distinct CDR3 sequences listed, approximately 10% were seen once. The CDR3 runs 13 residues. The V end was cut by 7 bases, the J end by 3 bases, with 16 bases between. Germline assignment: CDR1 DFQATT and CDR2 SNEGSKA (reference sequence). This clonotype was seen ten or more times. The sequenced sample was blood, either unsorted or a sorted T cell fraction (not recorded which). The TCR comes from a female donor with ankylosing spondylitis or in good health (not recorded which). The genes are TRBV20-1 and TRBJ2-7; D may be TRBD2 (7 bases). CDR3 in DNA: TGCAGTGAGGGGGACTACTTTAACTACGAGCAGTACTTC. Translated, it gives CSEGDYFNYEQYF.